This paragraph reports one TCR beta chain. The clone's antigen remains unknown. Per-nucleotide qualities are absent, and no much larger clonotype sits a single base away. The record originates from a study of radiotherapy plus CTLA-4 blockade in lung cancer (dated by TCRdb to 2016 to 2019). The study in broad terms: Among enrolled patients, under 20% had an objective response and about 30% reached disease control. On the study overall, not on this receptor specifically: TCR clones derived from tumors expanded in peripheral blood after treatment with radiotherapy and ipilimumab. Early dynamic changes in blood T cell clones, together with increased serum interferon-beta after radiation, were reported as the strongest predictors of response.

In this study, focal radiation therapy paired with CTLA-4 blockade (ipilimumab) was tested in patients who had chemo-refractory metastatic non-small-cell lung cancer. Libraries were prepared through the immunoSEQ multiplex PCR assay. TCRdb mirrors the immuneACCESS table, restricted to in-frame sequences. Some clones are absent from its copies; in checked studies, under half trace to an unresolved V gene, and the reason for the others is unknown. The sample table shows about 88,000 clones, and about three quarters are seen once. Over 12% of the sample is held by the ten biggest clonotypes. Measured from the cysteine to the phenylalanine, the CDR3 is 16 residues long. This entry keeps only the CDR3 DNA: 48 bases, framed from base 1. Cut back by 6 bases and 5 bases, the V and J ends lie 22 bases apart. The germline V gene sets CDR1 to MDHEN and CDR2 to SYDVKM.

The TCR comes from a human donor with non-small cell lung cancer that progressed on radiotherapy plus ipilimumab. This specimen consisted of peripheral blood, obtained from a patient treated with radiotherapy plus ipilimumab. Recombination linked TRBV28 to TRBJ2-5, with the D segment identity uncertain. The CDR3 region has the sequence CASSPVGRGFRETQYF. The sequence in DNA is TGTGCCAGCAGCCCAGTTGGGCGAGGTTTTCGGGAGACCCAGTACTTC.